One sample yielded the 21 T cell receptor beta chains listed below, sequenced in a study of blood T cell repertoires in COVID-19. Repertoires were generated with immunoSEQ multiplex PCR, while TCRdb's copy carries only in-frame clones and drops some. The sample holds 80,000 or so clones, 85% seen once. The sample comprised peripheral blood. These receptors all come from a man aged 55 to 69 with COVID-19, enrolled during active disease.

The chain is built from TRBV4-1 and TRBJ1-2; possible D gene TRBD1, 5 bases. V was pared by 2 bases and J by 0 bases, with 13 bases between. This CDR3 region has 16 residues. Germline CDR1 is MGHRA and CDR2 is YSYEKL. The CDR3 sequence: CASSQIGRTTNYGYTF. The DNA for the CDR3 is TGCGCCAGCAGCCAAATCGGCAGGACAACTAACTATGGCTACACCTTC.

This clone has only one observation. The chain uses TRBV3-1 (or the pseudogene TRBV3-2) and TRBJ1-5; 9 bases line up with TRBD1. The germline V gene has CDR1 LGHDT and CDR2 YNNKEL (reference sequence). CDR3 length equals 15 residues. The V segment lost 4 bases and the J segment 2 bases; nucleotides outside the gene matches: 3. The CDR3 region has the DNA TGTGCCAGCAGCCCGACAGGGGGTGGCAATCAGCCCCAGCATTTT. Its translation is CASSPTGGGNQPQHF.

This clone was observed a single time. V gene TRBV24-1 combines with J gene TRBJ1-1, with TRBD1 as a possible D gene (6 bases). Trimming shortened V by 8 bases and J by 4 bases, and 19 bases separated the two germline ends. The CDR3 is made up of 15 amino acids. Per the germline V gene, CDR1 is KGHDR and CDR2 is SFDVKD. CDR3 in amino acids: CATTGVSGPRTEAFF. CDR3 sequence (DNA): TGTGCCACCACAGGGGTGTCGGGGCCGCGCACTGAAGCTTTCTTT.

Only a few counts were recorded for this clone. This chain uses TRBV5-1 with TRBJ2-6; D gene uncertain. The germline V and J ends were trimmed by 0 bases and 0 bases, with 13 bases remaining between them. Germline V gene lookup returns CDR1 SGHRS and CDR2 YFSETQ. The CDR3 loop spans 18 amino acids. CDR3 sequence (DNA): TGCGCCAGCAGCTTGGAAGAGGCCAGTTACTCTGGGGCCAACGTCCTGACTTTC. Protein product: CASSLEEASYSGANVLTF.

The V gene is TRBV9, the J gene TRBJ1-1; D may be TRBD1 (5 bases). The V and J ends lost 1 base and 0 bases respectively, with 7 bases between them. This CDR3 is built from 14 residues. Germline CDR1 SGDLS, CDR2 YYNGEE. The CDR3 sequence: CASSVTTVNTEAFF. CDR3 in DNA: TGTGCCAGCAGCGTAACGACAGTGAACACTGAAGCTTTCTTT.

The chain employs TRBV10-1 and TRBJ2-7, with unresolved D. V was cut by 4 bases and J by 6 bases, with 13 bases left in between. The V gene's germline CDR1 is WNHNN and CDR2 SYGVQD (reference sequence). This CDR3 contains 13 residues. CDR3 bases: TGCGCCAGCAGTGTGGGCTTAGTCGGCGAGCAGTACTTC. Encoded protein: CASSVGLVGEQYF.

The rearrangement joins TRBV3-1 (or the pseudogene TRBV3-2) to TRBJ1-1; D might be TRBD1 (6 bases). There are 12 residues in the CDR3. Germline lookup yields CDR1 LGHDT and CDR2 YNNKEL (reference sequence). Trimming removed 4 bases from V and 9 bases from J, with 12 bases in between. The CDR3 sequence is CASSLGDKKAFF. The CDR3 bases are TGTGCCAGCAGCCTGGGGGACAAAAAAGCTTTCTTT.

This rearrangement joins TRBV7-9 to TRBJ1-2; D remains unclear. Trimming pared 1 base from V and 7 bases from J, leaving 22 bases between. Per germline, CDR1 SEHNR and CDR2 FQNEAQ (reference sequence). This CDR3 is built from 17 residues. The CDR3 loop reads CASSLVVVREVVSGYTF. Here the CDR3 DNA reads TGTGCCAGCAGCTTAGTCGTCGTAAGGGAGGTGGTCAGTGGCTACACCTTC.

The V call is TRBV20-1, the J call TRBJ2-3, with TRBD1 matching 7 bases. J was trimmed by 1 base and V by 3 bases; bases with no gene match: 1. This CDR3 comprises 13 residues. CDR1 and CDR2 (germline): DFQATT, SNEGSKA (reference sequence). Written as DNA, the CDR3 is TGCAGTGCTAGTCAGGGGGGCACAGATACGCAGTATTTT. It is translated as CSASQGGTDTQYF.

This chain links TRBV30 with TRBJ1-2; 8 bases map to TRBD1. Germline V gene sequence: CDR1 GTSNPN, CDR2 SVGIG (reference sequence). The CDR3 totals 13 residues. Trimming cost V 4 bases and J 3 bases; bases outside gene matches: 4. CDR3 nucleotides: TGTGCCTGGACCCGGACAGGGTACTATGGCTACACCTTC. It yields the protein CAWTRTGYYGYTF.

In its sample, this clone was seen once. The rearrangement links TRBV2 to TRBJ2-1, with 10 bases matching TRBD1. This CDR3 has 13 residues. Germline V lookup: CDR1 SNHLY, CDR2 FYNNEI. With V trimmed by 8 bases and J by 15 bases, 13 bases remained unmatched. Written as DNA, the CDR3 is TGTGCCAGCGGGAGACAGGGGGCCTCCCCGGGGTTCTTC. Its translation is CASGRQGASPGFF.

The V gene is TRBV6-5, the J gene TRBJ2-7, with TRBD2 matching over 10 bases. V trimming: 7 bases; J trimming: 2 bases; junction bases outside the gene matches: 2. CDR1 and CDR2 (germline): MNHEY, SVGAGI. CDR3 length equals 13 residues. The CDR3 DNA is TGTGCCAGCATTCTAGCGGGAGCCTACGAGCAGTACTTC. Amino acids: CASILAGAYEQYF.

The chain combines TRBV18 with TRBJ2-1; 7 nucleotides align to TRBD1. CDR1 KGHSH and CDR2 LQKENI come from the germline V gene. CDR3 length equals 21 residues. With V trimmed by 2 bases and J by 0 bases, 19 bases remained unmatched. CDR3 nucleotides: TGTGCCAGCTCACCATTCCAAGGGGACAGCTATACAATATCCTCCTACAATGAGCAGTTCTTC. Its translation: CASSPFQGDSYTISSYNEQFF.

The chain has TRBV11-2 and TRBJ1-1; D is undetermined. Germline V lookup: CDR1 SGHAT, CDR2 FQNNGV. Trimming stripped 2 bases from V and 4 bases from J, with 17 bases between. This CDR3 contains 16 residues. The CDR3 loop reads CASSLTHGTSGTEAFF. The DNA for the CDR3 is TGTGCCAGCAGCTTAACCCACGGTACCTCTGGCACTGAAGCTTTCTTT.

CDR3 nucleotides: TGTGCCAGCAGCCTCAGTGCAACTAATGAAAAACTGTTTTTT. It encodes CASSLSATNEKLFF. The V gene is TRBV11-2, the J gene TRBJ1-4; D is unresolved. Germline V gene data show CDR1 as SGHAT and CDR2 as FQNNGV. Trimming removed 5 bases at V and 0 bases at J, with 7 bases between. The CDR3 covers 14 residues. Full variable domain (remainder filled in from reference TRBV11-2 and TRBJ1-4): EAGVAQSPRYKIIEKRQSVAFWCNPISGHATLYWYQQILGQGPKLLIQFQNNGVVDDSQLPKDRFSAERLKGVDSTLKIQPAKLEDSAVYLCASSLSATNEKLFFGSGTQLSVL.

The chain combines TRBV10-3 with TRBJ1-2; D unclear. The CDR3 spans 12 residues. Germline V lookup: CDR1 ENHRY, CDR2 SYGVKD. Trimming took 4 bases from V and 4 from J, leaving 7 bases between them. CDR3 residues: CAISAQAYGYTF. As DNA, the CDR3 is TGTGCCATCAGTGCCCAGGCCTATGGCTACACCTTC.

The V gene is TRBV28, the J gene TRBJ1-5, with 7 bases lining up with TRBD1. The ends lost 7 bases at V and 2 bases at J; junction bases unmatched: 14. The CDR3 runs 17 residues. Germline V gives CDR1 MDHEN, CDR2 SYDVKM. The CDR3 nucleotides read TGTGCCAGCACTAGACTTGGAGGGGGCGGAGGCAATCAGCCCCAGCATTTT. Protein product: CASTRLGGGGGNQPQHF.

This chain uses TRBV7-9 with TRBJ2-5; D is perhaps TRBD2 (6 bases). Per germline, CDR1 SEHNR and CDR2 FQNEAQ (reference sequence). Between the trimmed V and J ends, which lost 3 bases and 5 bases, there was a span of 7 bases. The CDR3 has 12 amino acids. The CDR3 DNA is TGTGCCAGCAGCTTTGGGAGGGAGACCCAGTACTTC. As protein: CASSFGRETQYF.

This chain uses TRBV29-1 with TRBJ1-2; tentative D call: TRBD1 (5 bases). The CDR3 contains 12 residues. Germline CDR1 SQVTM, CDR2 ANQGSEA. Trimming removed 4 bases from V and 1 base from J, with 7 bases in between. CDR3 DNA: TGCAGCGTTGGGACACTTAACTATGGCTACACCTTC. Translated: CSVGTLNYGYTF. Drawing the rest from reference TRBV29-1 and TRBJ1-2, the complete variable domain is SAVISQKPSRDICQRGTSLTIQCQVDSQVTMMFWYRQQPGQSLTLIATANQGSEATYESGFVIDKFPISRPNLTFSTLTVSNMSPEDSSIYLCSVGTLNYGYTFGSGTRLTVV.

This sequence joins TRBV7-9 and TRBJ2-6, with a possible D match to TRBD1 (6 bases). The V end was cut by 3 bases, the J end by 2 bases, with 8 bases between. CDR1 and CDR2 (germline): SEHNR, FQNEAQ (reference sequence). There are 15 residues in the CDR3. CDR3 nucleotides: TGTGCCAGCAGCTTCAACAGGGCTGGGGCCAACGTCCTGACTTTC. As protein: CASSFNRAGANVLTF.

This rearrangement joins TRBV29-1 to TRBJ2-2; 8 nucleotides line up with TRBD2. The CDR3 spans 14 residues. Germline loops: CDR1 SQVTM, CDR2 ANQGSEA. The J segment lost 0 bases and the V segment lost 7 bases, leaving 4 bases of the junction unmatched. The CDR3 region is CSGKAGANTGELFF. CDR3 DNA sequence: TGCAGCGGGAAAGCGGGGGCGAACACCGGGGAGCTGTTTTTT.